The 24 T cell receptor beta chains presented below share a single source sample, sequenced in a study of identical twins. TCRdb used MiXCR to reprocess the 5' RACE reads, holding one entry per CDR3 protein. The sample lists around 240,000 distinct CDR3 sequences, roughly 7% occurring once. These sequences were also reported in another study, on yellow fever vaccine responses in identical twins.

Source material: memory (CD45RO+) T cells sorted from blood. These receptors were taken from a woman between 18 and 29 years old in good health.

This clonotype came up a few times. The chain joins TRBV12-3 or TRBV12-4 to TRBJ2-2, with 8 bases fitting TRBD1. The length of the CDR3 is 18 residues. The V segment lost 6 bases and the J segment 8 bases; nucleotides outside the gene matches: 20. The CDR3 nucleotides read TGTGCCAGCAGCCCGGACAGGGCGCTCCCCATATTTACGGGGGAGCTGTTTTTT. Its protein is CASSPDRALPIFTGELFF.

V and J are TRBV3-1 and TRBJ2-3; 10 bases are shared with TRBD2. The CDR3 runs 16 residues. Germline-derived CDR1 and CDR2 are LGHDT and YNNKEL (reference sequence). The junction had 6 bases not matched to a gene; V was cut back by 1 base and J by 5 bases. The CDR3 loop is CASSQVSSGGRDTQYF. For the CDR3, the DNA is TGTGCCAGCAGCCAAGTGTCTAGCGGGGGCCGAGATACGCAGTATTTT.

This clonotype has just a few counts. The chain links TRBV28 to TRBJ1-1; TRBD1 matches 9 bases. Unmatched junction bases numbered 12, after V lost 5 bases and J lost 5 bases. Germline CDR1 MDHEN, CDR2 SYDVKM. This CDR3 comprises 16 residues. Here the CDR3 reads CASSKPGQGPLTEAFF. In nucleotides, the CDR3 is TGTGCCAGCAGTAAACCGGGACAGGGACCACTGACTGAAGCTTTCTTT.

This clonotype showed up just a few times. An end of the junction does not agree with germline; a read error may underlie this. V gene TRBV5-6 combines with J gene TRBJ1-1; unclear D gene. This CDR3 spans 11 amino acids. Germline V CDR1 and CDR2: SGHDT, YYEEEE. The CDR3 is CASNLDDEAFF. The CDR3 bases are TGTGCCAGCAACTTGGACGATGAAGCTTTCTTT. The variable domain in full, with the rest retrieved from reference TRBV5-6 and TRBJ1-1, is DAGVTQSPTHLIKTRGQQVTLRCSPKSGHDTVSWYQQALGQGPQFIFQYYEEEERQRGNFPDRFSGHQFPNYSSELNVNALLLGDSALYLCASNLDDEAFFGQGTRLTVV.

This clonotype was picked up many times. The chain employs TRBV25-1 and TRBJ2-3; 11 bases fit TRBD1. CDR1 and CDR2 from the germline V gene are MGHDK and SYGVNS. CDR3 length: 16 residues. The trim removed 4 bases at V and 3 bases at J, leaving 6 bases unmatched. The CDR3 here is CASSARDRGNTDTQYF. For the CDR3, the DNA is TGTGCCAGCAGTGCCCGGGACAGGGGGAATACAGATACGCAGTATTTT.

This clonotype has at least ten counts. The CDR3 nucleotides are TGTGCCACCCAGGACGGAACCCCTACGGGCAATCAGCCCCAGCATTTT. Protein sequence: CATQDGTPTGNQPQHF. The rearrangement joins TRBV7-9 to TRBJ1-5; D is unclear. Germline V CDR1 and CDR2: SEHNR, FQNEAQ (reference sequence). This CDR3 region has 16 residues. V was clipped by 10 bases and J by 2 bases, with 21 bases between them.

For this clonotype: Its ends do not fully match the called genes, so a read error is possible. CDR3 in amino acids: CCARVVAGGPVNEQFF. Written as DNA, the CDR3 is TGCTGTGCTAGAGTTGTTGCGGGAGGGCCGGTAAATGAGCAGTTCTTC. This rearrangement joins TRBV20-1 to TRBJ2-1, with 9 positions matching TRBD2. This CDR3 contains 16 residues. Germline V CDR1 and CDR2: DFQATT, SNEGSKA (reference sequence).

Written as DNA, the CDR3 is TGCGCCAGCAAGGGTGGCGGGCGGCCTAGCACAGATACGCAGTATTTT. It codes for CASKGGGRPSTDTQYF. This sequence joins TRBV4-1 and TRBJ2-3; D might be TRBD2 (5 bases). V lost 7 bases, J lost 0 bases, and 17 bases lay in between. The CDR3 is made up of 16 amino acids. Germline CDR1 and CDR2: MGHRA and YSYEKL.

This clonotype was seen a handful of times. V is TRBV20-1 and J is TRBJ1-5; the match to TRBD1 covers 11 bases. After removal of 0 bases from V and 6 bases from J, the junction contained 7 bases not matched to a gene. The CDR3 totals 16 residues. The germline V gene has CDR1 DFQATT and CDR2 SNEGSKA (reference sequence). The CDR3 nucleotides read TGCAGTGCTAGAGACCGGACAGGGGGCTCTGTTCAGCCCCAGCATTTT. As protein: CSARDRTGGSVQPQHF.

This clonotype has only a few counts. The chain recombines TRBV18 with TRBJ2-1; D not resolved. The ends were cut back, 3 bases at V and 2 bases at J, with 5 bases in the middle. Germline CDR1 reads KGHSH; CDR2 reads LQKENI. The CDR3 covers 13 residues. The CDR3 DNA follows: TGTGCCAGCTCACCTAGACCCTACAATGAGCAGTTCTTC. This translates into CASSPRPYNEQFF.

The sample holds a few counts of this clonotype. The chain employs TRBV5-1 and TRBJ2-7; D uncertain. The CDR3 is 13 residues long. V was clipped by 0 bases and J by 3 bases, with 7 bases between them. The germline V gene has CDR1 SGHRS and CDR2 YFSETQ. CDR3 DNA sequence: TGCGCCAGCAGCTTGGCCAAAGGCTACGAGCAGTACTTC. Its protein product is CASSLAKGYEQYF.

The CDR3 sequence: CASSEWQNNGYTF. CDR3 nucleotides: TGTGCCAGCAGTGAATGGCAGAACAATGGCTACACCTTC. The genes are TRBV6-1 and TRBJ1-2; D unclear. The CDR3 contains 13 residues. Germline CDR1 is MNHNS and CDR2 is SASEGT. Trimming took 2 bases from V and 6 from J, leaving 10 bases between them.

The CDR3 loop reads CASSQPDRGYGYTF. The CDR3 bases are TGTGCCAGCAGCCAACCGGACAGGGGTTATGGCTACACCTTC. J is TRBJ1-2 and V is TRBV3-1; TRBD1 matches 9 bases. With 2 bases clipped from V and 5 bases from J, the junction kept 3 bases outside the gene matches. There are 14 residues in the CDR3. From germline, CDR1 is LGHDT and CDR2 YNNKEL (reference sequence).

Many counts were recorded for this clonotype. V is TRBV12-3 or TRBV12-4 and J is TRBJ2-3, with TRBD2 matching 12 bases. J gave up 2 bases and V 5 bases, and 5 bases lay outside the gene matches. This CDR3 is built from 16 residues. The CDR3, as DNA: TGTGCCAGCAGTCTCCGGACTAGCGGGGCCACAGATACGCAGTATTTT. It codes for CASSLRTSGATDTQYF.

This clonotype was seen repeatedly, ten times or more. The chain carries TRBV18 and TRBJ2-7; 8 nucleotides match TRBD1. V trimming: 2 bases; J trimming: 5 bases; junction bases outside the gene matches: 5. The CDR3 runs to 14 residues. Looked up from germline, CDR1 is KGHSH and CDR2 is LQKENI. CDR3 DNA: TGTGCCAGCTCACCAACCCAGGGGGCCCACGAGCAGTACTTC. Translation gives CASSPTQGAHEQYF.

Only a few counts were recorded for this clonotype. The rearrangement joins TRBV5-1 to TRBJ2-5; D perhaps matches TRBD1 (5 bases). This CDR3 has 14 amino acids. V was trimmed by 5 bases and J by 1 base, leaving 12 bases between them. CDR1 and CDR2 (germline): SGHRS, YFSETQ. The CDR3 loop reads CASRGLGLQETQYF. The DNA of the CDR3 is TGCGCCAGCAGGGGGCTGGGCCTCCAAGAGACCCAGTACTTC.

This clonotype turned up a few times. The chain recombines TRBV7-2 with TRBJ2-1; possible D gene TRBD2, 6 bases. The CDR3 runs 14 residues. Germline CDR1 reads SGHTA; CDR2 reads FQGNSA. Trimming took 5 bases from V and 9 from J, leaving 17 bases between them. As DNA, the CDR3 is TGTGCCAGCAGCACCGACCCTAGCGCCGGTGAGCAGTTCTTC. It yields the protein CASSTDPSAGEQFF. Drawing the rest from reference TRBV7-2 and TRBJ2-1, the complete variable domain is GAGVSQSPSNKVTEKGKDVELRCDPISGHTALYWYRQSLGQGLEFLIYFQGNSAPDKSGLPSDRFSAERTGGSVSTLTIQRTQQEDSAVYLCASSTDPSAGEQFFGPGTRLTVL.

CDR3 sequence reads: CASSQQVGGSTYEQYF. The DNA of the CDR3 is TGTGCCAGCAGCCAGCAGGTCGGGGGCTCCACCTACGAGCAGTACTTC. The V and J genes are TRBV3-1 and TRBJ2-7; D tentatively reads TRBD1 or TRBD2 (6 bases each). This CDR3 comprises 16 residues. The V end was cut by 3 bases, the J end by 2 bases, with 17 bases between. Germline assignment: CDR1 LGHDT and CDR2 YNNKEL (reference sequence).

This clonotype appeared a few times. The chain uses TRBV5-1 and TRBJ2-1; TRBD2 agrees at 10 bases. CDR3 size: 15 residues. The germline gives CDR1 SGHRS, CDR2 YFSETQ. The V gene end was trimmed by 6 bases and the J gene end by 4 bases; junction bases not matched to a gene: 7. The CDR3 sequence: CASTQTSGRYNEQFF. CDR3 in DNA: TGCGCCAGCACTCAGACTAGCGGGCGTTACAATGAGCAGTTCTTC.

At least ten counts were recorded for this clonotype. The chain combines TRBV5-1 with TRBJ2-7; 8 bases fit TRBD2. The V gene end was trimmed by 4 bases and the J gene end by 2 bases; junction bases not matched to a gene: 5. The CDR3 spans 14 residues. The germline V gene encodes CDR1 SGHRS and CDR2 YFSETQ. CDR3 nucleotide sequence: TGCGCCAGCAGCAAAGGACTAGCACCCTACGAGCAGTACTTC. It codes for CASSKGLAPYEQYF.

This chain connects TRBV20-1 to TRBJ2-1; 7 nucleotides match TRBD2. Trimming at V came to 5 bases and at J to 4 bases, leaving 8 bases not matched to a gene. The CDR3 consists of 14 residues. Germline loops: CDR1 DFQATT, CDR2 SNEGSKA (reference sequence). The CDR3 sequence is CSALGRTRYNEQFF. In nucleotides, the CDR3 is TGCAGTGCTCTAGGTCGGACTAGGTACAATGAGCAGTTCTTC.

A few counts support this clonotype. The CDR3 here is CASSFRGSGSYNSPLHF. As DNA, the CDR3 is TGTGCCAGCAGTTTTCGGGGGTCCGGATCCTATAATTCACCCCTCCACTTT. The chain has TRBV27 and TRBJ1-6; weak D call: TRBD1 (5 bases). Germline values: CDR1 MNHEY, CDR2 SMNVEV (reference sequence). The CDR3 spans 17 residues. V dropped 3 bases and J dropped 1 base, with 13 bases sitting between them.

This chain connects TRBV20-1 to TRBJ2-2; 11 nucleotides match TRBD2. Per the germline V gene, CDR1 is DFQATT and CDR2 is SNEGSKA (reference sequence). V shed 4 bases, J shed 7 bases, and the junction held 5 bases outside the gene matches. This CDR3 has 14 amino acids. CDR3 loop: CSATSGGSIGELFF. The DNA for the CDR3 is TGCAGTGCTACTAGCGGGGGGTCTATCGGGGAGCTGTTTTTT.

This clonotype was counted between two and nine times. The CDR3 loop is CASSGQRRKLQPQHF. The CDR3 bases are TGTGCCAGCAGTGGGCAACGGCGGAAGCTCCAGCCCCAGCATTTT. The V and J genes are TRBV2 and TRBJ1-5; D is ambiguous. This CDR3 is built from 15 residues. V lost 4 bases and J 7 bases, leaving 17 bases between the germline ends. In germline, CDR1 is SNHLY, CDR2 FYNNEI. Together with reference TRBV2 and TRBJ1-5, the CDR3 gives the full variable domain: EPEVTQTPSHQVTQMGQEVILRCVPISNHLYFYWYRQILGQKVEFLVSFYNNEISEKSEIFDDQFSVERPDGSNFTLKIRSTKLEDSAMYFCASSGQRRKLQPQHFGDGTRLSIL.